This T cell receptor beta chain was profiled in a study of blood T cells in healthy people across ages (dated by TCRdb to between 2015 and 2016). Describing the broader study: In model experiments, roughly one uniquely barcoded TCR beta cDNA molecule per two T cells was captured by template switching. To track age-related changes in TCR beta repertoire diversity, the study relied on deep sequencing normalized with unique cDNA molecular identifiers. The study analyzed two additional independent replicas of 1 million unique cDNA reads from the same blood draw for two donors, one aged 18 to 29 and one aged 80 or older. The donors were divided into four age groups: young (average 16 years), middle-aged (around 37), aged (approximately 59) and long-lived (about 84).

The roughly 39 donors, aged 6 to 90 years, were systemically healthy Caucasian individuals from Russia. Each donor gave 8 to 10 milliliters of peripheral blood, collected into EDTA-treated Vacutainer tubes. Ficoll-Paque density-gradient centrifugation was used to isolate PBMCs, with at least 6.5 million obtained per sample. Total RNA was extracted from PBMCs with Trizol reagent, with at least 5.5 micrograms obtained per sample. The percentages of naive CD45RAhigh/CD27high T cells were determined by flow cytometry on a PBMC aliquot from every donor. This clonotype was recorded many times. Its recognized antigen is unknown. No quality values exist for individual bases; no much larger clone is one base distant. Overall results and qualifications from the work: Bulk unsorted PBMC profiling prevented conclusive comparison of naive and antigen-experienced compartments. As age increased, observed TCR beta diversity per million T cells dropped in a roughly linear way, and a significant reduction was already evident by age 40. A strong correlation was found between observed TCR beta diversity and the percentage of naive T cells measured by flow cytometry. Compared with the aged group, the long-lived group had more naive CD4+ T cells, fewer expanded clones and increased TCR diversity, suggesting age selection. Total diversity estimates from one million sequenced T cells were considered lower bounds and underestimates. Donor CMV infection status was unknown, potentially confounding age-related changes in expanded clonotypes.

The protocol used for the library was 5' RACE. The reads were generated on an Illumina HiSeq 2500. A second PCR of roughly 7 to 11 cycles was performed with a sample-barcoded 5' primer and a J-beta primer mix. A template-switch 5' adaptor carrying 12 random nucleotides introduced a unique molecular identifier onto each TCR beta cDNA molecule. Each sample yielded at least 3 million CDR3-containing paired-end reads. All of the RNA was converted into first-strand cDNA using the Mint cDNA synthesis kit, with a TRBC-specific oligonucleotide serving as the primer. After uracil-DNA glycosylase treatment, a first 18-cycle PCR used universal primers M1SS and BC2_uni_R on all cDNA. The authors' pipeline ran thus. For normalization, 1 million high-quality reads were randomly selected from each sample, with every read carrying a distinct molecular identifier. Instead of being binned into consensus sequences, reads with shared molecular identifiers were discarded. MiTCR, run with a Q25 quality threshold and the strictest error-elimination algorithm, handled CDR3 identification, clonotype clustering and error correction. A nonparametric unseen species model with Euler transformation was used to estimate a lower bound on total TCR beta diversity. TCRdb passed the public sequencing reads through fastp at Q25 and MiXCR, retaining productive beta sequences. Rows merge per CDR3 protein into single entries with the most common DNA and genes. For this entry, the V and J calls and clone size follow TCRdb and not the study's own pipeline. Recorded for this sample are about 800,000 distinct CDR3 sequences; 20% to 25% of them occurred a single time. The ten largest account for approximately 3.7% of the sample.

CDR1 and CDR2, per the germline V gene, are MDHEN and SYDVKM. V is shortened by 3 bases, J by 0 bases, and the region joining them spans 12 bases. Spanning cysteine to phenylalanine, the CDR3 consists of 15 amino acids. Only the CDR3 DNA stays, 45 bases, in frame from base 1. The same sample was also used in a study of T cells of mothers and their children. Drawing on the second study: Donors were nine systemically healthy Caucasian individuals: three mothers and their six children. cDNA synthesis used all of the extracted RNA, with roughly 1.5 ug of RNA in each 15 ul reaction. In the second PCR, the M1S primer added sample barcodes and 2-4 random nucleotides. Over 9.5 million TCR beta CDR3 reads were obtained for each mother, and 2.5 million to 3 million reads were obtained for each child. TCR recombination output is similarly shaped by thymic selection in related and unrelated pairs, with a minor effect exerted by inherited differences. Normalized repertoire overlap was always found to be slightly, but never significantly, higher in related mother-child pairs than in unrelated mother-child pairs. Persistent microchimeric T cell clones were not detected, at a sensitivity of approximately 100 clones per million clonotypes. In the study, deep NGS was used to compare the TCR beta repertoires of mothers and children, and features distinguishing related mother-child pairs from unrelated individuals were sought. The mean age was roughly 44 +/- 4 years for the mothers and approximately 11 +/- 4 years for the children. After adapter ligation with NEBNext reagents, the libraries were sequenced on Illumina HiSeq 2000 with 100+100 nt paired-end reads. To prevent cross-contamination, the mother and child libraries were prepared one month apart and sequenced in separate runs. For each donor, somewhere between about 450,000 and 2,000,000 distinct TCR beta clonotypes were identified. Naive TCR beta clonotypes were estimated from low-frequency clonotypes matched to each donor's FACS-determined naive share, without sorting.

The V and J segments used are TRBV28 and TRBJ2-7; a tentative D call is TRBD1 (5 bases match). The origin of this receptor is a boy aged 5-17 years in good health. Sequenced sample: blood. The CDR3 reads as follows: CASSFRQGSSYEQYF. The nucleotides are TGTGCCAGCAGTTTTAGGCAGGGAAGCTCCTACGAGCAGTACTTC.